A single sample gave rise to the 17 T cell receptor beta chains below, sequenced in a study of blood T cells in healthy people across ages. A second PCR, run for about 7 to 11 cycles, used a sample-barcoded 5' primer plus a J-beta primer mix. Via MiXCR, TCRdb re-called the 5' RACE reads, giving one row per CDR3 protein. The sample shows 1.5 million to 2 million distinct CDR3 sequences, about 30% of them seen only once. The sample taken for sequencing was blood. The receptors were gathered from a woman in her thirties in good health.

This clonotype was seen more than once but under ten times. This sequence joins TRBV12-3 or TRBV12-4 and TRBJ1-2; D not certain. The V end was cut by 1 base, the J end by 8 bases, with 11 bases between. CDR3 length: 13 amino acids. CDR3 amino acids: CASSLGSVQGYTF. The CDR3 DNA reads as TGTGCCAGCAGTTTAGGTTCTGTACAAGGCTACACCTTC.

V gene TRBV5-1 combines with J gene TRBJ1-6, with D tentatively TRBD1 (5 bases). Trimming pared 2 bases from V and 9 bases from J, leaving 18 bases between. The CDR3 has 16 residues. Germline CDR1 is SGHRS and CDR2 is YFSETQ. The CDR3 bases are TGCGCCAGCAGCTTCAATATACGGGGGAATGGTTCACCCCTCCACTTT. Protein sequence: CASSFNIRGNGSPLHF. The variable domain in full, completed from reference TRBV5-1 and TRBJ1-6, reads KAGVTQTPRYLIKTRGQQVTLSCSPISGHRSVSWYQQTPGQGLQFLFEYFSETQRNKGNFPGRFSGRQFSNSRSEMNVSTLELGDSALYLCASSFNIRGNGSPLHFGNGTRLTVT.

V usage is TRBV7-9 and J usage is TRBJ2-3; tentative D call: TRBD1 (6 bases). The CDR3 consists of 14 residues. V lost 4 bases to trimming and J lost 5 bases, with 13 bases between them. Germline CDR1 SEHNR, CDR2 FQNEAQ (reference sequence). In DNA form, the CDR3 reads TGTGCCAGCAGCTCGGGAACAGGGATAGATACGCAGTATTTT. Its translation: CASSSGTGIDTQYF. Using reference TRBV7-9 and TRBJ2-3 for the parts outside the CDR3, the full variable domain is DTGVSQNPRHKITKRGQNVTFRCDPISEHNRLYWYRQTLGQGPEFLTYFQNEAQLEKSRLLSDRFSAERPKGSFSTLEIQRTEQGDSAMYLCASSSGTGIDTQYFGPGTRLTVL.

A few counts support this clonotype. V usage is TRBV5-1 and J usage is TRBJ2-7; TRBD2 might be the D (5 bases). CDR3 length equals 11 residues. The V gene lost 8 bases and the J gene lost 5 bases, with 11 bases spanning the gap. Germline loops: CDR1 SGHRS, CDR2 YFSETQ. CDR3 in amino acids: CASHGLDEQYF. CDR3 sequence (DNA): TGCGCCAGTCACGGACTTGACGAGCAGTACTTC. Full variable domain (outside the CDR3, taken from reference TRBV5-1 and TRBJ2-7): KAGVTQTPRYLIKTRGQQVTLSCSPISGHRSVSWYQQTPGQGLQFLFEYFSETQRNKGNFPGRFSGRQFSNSRSEMNVSTLELGDSALYLCASHGLDEQYFGPGTRLTVT.

The chain carries TRBV6-5 and TRBJ2-3; perhaps D is TRBD1 or TRBD2 (5 bases each). Trimming removed 6 bases at V and 2 bases at J, with 12 bases between. The CDR3 totals 14 residues. Germline CDR1 MNHEY, CDR2 SVGAGI. The CDR3 sequence is CASRGVGLTDTQYF. The DNA for the CDR3 is TGTGCCAGCAGGGGAGTGGGGCTCACAGATACGCAGTATTTT.

CDR3 sequence reads: CASSIGAVQETQYF. The CDR3 region has the DNA TGCGCCAGCAGCATCGGGGCGGTCCAAGAGACCCAGTACTTC. The chain employs TRBV5-1 and TRBJ2-5; D may match TRBD1 or TRBD2 (5 bases each). Trimming took 4 bases from V and 1 from J, leaving 11 bases between them. The CDR3 loop spans 14 amino acids. CDR1 is SGHRS, CDR2 YFSETQ, per germline. The whole variable domain, filled in from reference TRBV5-1 and TRBJ2-5, reads KAGVTQTPRYLIKTRGQQVTLSCSPISGHRSVSWYQQTPGQGLQFLFEYFSETQRNKGNFPGRFSGRQFSNSRSEMNVSTLELGDSALYLCASSIGAVQETQYFGPGTRLLVL.

The chain carries TRBV21-1 and TRBJ2-3; TRBD1, the table's D call, was not compared with the DNA. TRBV21-1 is described as a pseudogene. This CDR3 is built from 15 residues. The CDR3 here is CANPTRASDKDTQYF. The CDR3 DNA sequence: TGTGCCAACCCCACTCGGGCGTCTGATAAGGATACGCAGTATTTT.

This clonotype was seen a few times. The gene calls are TRBV18 and TRBJ1-6; 7 positions match TRBD1. The CDR3 consists of 15 residues. Looked up from germline, CDR1 is KGHSH and CDR2 is LQKENI. V lost 0 bases and J lost 7; bases outside the gene matches: 3. The CDR3 sequence is CASSPPGTENSPLHF. The CDR3, as DNA: TGTGCCAGCTCACCACCCGGGACAGAGAATTCACCCCTCCACTTT.

The chain links TRBV5-1 to TRBJ2-1, with 8 bases matching TRBD2. Germline CDR1 is SGHRS and CDR2 is YFSETQ. This CDR3 is 14 amino acids long. Trimming cost V 2 bases and J 7 bases; bases outside gene matches: 5. CDR3 residues: CASSFGGVRNEQFF. In DNA form, the CDR3 reads TGCGCCAGCAGCTTCGGGGGGGTACGGAATGAGCAGTTCTTC.

The V gene is TRBV7-2, the J gene TRBJ1-2; TRBD1 agrees at 9 bases. Germline trimming cut 4 bases from V and 2 bases from J; bases unmatched to any gene: 8. The CDR3 length is 16 residues. The V gene's germline CDR1 is SGHTA and CDR2 FQGNSA. CDR3 in amino acids: CASSSRTGVGNYGYTF. CDR3 DNA sequence: TGTGCCAGCAGCTCACGGACAGGGGTTGGGAACTATGGCTACACCTTC. The complete variable domain, with remaining parts taken from reference TRBV7-2 and TRBJ1-2, reads GAGVSQSPSNKVTEKGKDVELRCDPISGHTALYWYRQSLGQGLEFLIYFQGNSAPDKSGLPSDRFSAERTGGSVSTLTIQRTQQEDSAVYLCASSSRTGVGNYGYTFGSGTRLTVV.

This clonotype turned up a few times. This rearrangement joins TRBV3-1 to TRBJ1-1, with D tentatively TRBD1 (5 bases). The CDR3 covers 15 residues. Germline V lookup: CDR1 LGHDT, CDR2 YNNKEL (reference sequence). V was clipped by 0 bases and J by 1 base, with 9 bases between them. Here the CDR3 reads CASSQEGVGNTEAFF. As DNA, the CDR3 is TGTGCCAGCAGCCAAGAGGGGGTCGGGAACACTGAAGCTTTCTTT.

This chain connects TRBV28 to TRBJ1-4; D is ambiguous. V dropped 6 bases and J dropped 8 bases, with 19 bases sitting between them. Germline CDR1 MDHEN, CDR2 SYDVKM. CDR3 length equals 15 residues. CDR3 nucleotides: TGTGCCAGCAGACGGCCGGGCGGGCATGGCGAAAAACTGTTTTTT. Its translation is CASRRPGGHGEKLFF.

The genes are TRBV29-1 and TRBJ2-7, with D possibly being TRBD2 (6 bases). The CDR3 has 15 residues. Germline loops: CDR1 SQVTM, CDR2 ANQGSEA. Trimming removed 5 bases at V and 2 bases at J, with 19 bases between. The CDR3, as DNA: TGCAGCGTTATGTCGGGGACTCGTGCCCCCTACGAGCAGTACTTC. Protein sequence: CSVMSGTRAPYEQYF.

Details on this clonotype: A much larger clone lies one base from this, so it may be a read error. CDR3 DNA: TGCGCCAGCAGTGAGTCGAGGGCGCGAGAGACCCAGTACTTC. Translating it yields CASSESRARETQYF. The chain has TRBV10-1 and TRBJ2-5, with D maybe TRBD2 (5 bases). The V gene's germline CDR1 is WNHNN and CDR2 SYGVQD (reference sequence). The ends were cut back, 0 bases at V and 4 bases at J, with 9 bases in the middle. This CDR3 region has 14 residues.

The genes are TRBV5-1 and TRBJ2-7; D gene unclear. Trimming pared 4 bases from V and 0 bases from J, leaving 17 bases between. The CDR3 runs 16 residues. CDR1 SGHRS and CDR2 YFSETQ come from the germline V gene. The DNA for the CDR3 is TGCGCCAGCAGCAGATCCCGGGCCTTGAGCTCCTACGAGCAGTACTTC. It yields the protein CASSRSRALSSYEQYF.

The chain is built from TRBV27 and TRBJ2-1, with TRBD1 matching over 8 bases. The CDR3 runs 15 residues. The germline V gene has CDR1 MNHEY and CDR2 SMNVEV (reference sequence). V dropped 0 bases and J dropped 12; count of bases not matched to a gene: 10. CDR3 protein: CASSLSRDRRVWQFF. The CDR3 DNA reads as TGTGCCAGCAGTTTATCGAGGGACAGGCGAGTCTGGCAGTTCTTC.

This chain uses TRBV11-2 with TRBJ2-1, with D possibly being TRBD2 (5 bases). Germline values: CDR1 SGHAT, CDR2 FQNNGV. The length of the CDR3 is 14 residues. V was cut by 5 bases and J by 8 bases, with 16 bases left in between. CDR3 in DNA: TGTGCCAGCAGCCCTCGGCGGGCCTCCGATGAGCAGTTCTTC. This sequence encodes CASSPRRASDEQFF.